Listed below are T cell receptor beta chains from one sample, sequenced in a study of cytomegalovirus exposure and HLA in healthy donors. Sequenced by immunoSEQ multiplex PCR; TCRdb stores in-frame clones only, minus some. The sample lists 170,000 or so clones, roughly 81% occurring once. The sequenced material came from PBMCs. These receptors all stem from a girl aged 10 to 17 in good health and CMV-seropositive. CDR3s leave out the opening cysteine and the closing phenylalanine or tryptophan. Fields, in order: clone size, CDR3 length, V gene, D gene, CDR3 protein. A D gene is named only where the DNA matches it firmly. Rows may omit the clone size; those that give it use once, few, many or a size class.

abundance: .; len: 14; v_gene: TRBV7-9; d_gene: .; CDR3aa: ASSSLRTLNTGELF
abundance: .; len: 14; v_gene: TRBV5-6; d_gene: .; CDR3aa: ASSLGALRFSGELF
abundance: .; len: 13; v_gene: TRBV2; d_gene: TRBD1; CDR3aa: ASHLGQGLNYGYT
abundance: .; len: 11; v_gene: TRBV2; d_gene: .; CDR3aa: ASIGSSDYEQY
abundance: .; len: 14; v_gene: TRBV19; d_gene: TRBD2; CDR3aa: ASSTSGTGGQNIQY
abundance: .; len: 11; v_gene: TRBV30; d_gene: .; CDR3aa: AWSIQAHQPQH
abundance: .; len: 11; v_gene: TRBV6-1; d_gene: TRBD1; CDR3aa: ASSSGQGRGWL
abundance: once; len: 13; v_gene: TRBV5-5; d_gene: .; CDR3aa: ASSYRAWAGNTIY
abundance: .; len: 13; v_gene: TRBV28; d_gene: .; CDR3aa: ASSLGGQTRHGYT
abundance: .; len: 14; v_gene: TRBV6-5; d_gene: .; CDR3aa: ASSYHREAVDYGYT
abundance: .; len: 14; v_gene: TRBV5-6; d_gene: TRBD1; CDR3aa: ASSSPGQGEIWTQY
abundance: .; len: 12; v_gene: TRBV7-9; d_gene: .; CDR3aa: ASSFPGGSSEAF
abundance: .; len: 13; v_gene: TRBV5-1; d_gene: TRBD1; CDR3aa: ASSYRTGMNYGYT
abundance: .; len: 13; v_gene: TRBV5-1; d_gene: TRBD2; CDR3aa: ASSSGRGSSYEQY
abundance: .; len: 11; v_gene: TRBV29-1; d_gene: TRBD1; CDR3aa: SVVRDRLNEQF
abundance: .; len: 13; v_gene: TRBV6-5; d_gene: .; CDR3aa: ASSYSDLTYNEQF
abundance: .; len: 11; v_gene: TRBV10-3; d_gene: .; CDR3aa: AISPGVNTEAF
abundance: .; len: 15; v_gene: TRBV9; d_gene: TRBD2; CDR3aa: ASSAASGGPFYNEQF
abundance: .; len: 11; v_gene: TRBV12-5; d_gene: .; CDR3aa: ASEQDRNQPQH
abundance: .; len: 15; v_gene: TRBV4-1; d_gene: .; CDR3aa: ASSQANLRDTGNTIY
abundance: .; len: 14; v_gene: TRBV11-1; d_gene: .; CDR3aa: ASSLGRRTVYNEQF
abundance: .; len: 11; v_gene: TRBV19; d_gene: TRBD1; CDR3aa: ASSDRVGYEQY
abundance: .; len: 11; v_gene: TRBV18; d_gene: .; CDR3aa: ASSAAFDYGYT
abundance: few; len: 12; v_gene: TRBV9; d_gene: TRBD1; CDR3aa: ASSLIGQGDGYT
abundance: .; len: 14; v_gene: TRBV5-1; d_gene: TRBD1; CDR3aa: ASSPEGQISGNTIY
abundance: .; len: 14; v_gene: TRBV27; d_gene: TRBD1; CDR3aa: ASSSGQGGDNSPLH
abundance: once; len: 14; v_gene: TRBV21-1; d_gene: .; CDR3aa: AGIRQYLYSNQPQH
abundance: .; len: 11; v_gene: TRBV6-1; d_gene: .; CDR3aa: ASSERGGTEAF
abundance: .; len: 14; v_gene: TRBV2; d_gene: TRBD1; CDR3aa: ASSGLGTGSSYEQY
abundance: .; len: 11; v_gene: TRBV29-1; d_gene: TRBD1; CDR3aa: SEAPGQGTEAF
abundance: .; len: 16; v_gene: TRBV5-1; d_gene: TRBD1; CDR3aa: ASSLGTGQAIMNTEAF
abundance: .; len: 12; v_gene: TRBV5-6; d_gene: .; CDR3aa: ASSPGTSDTEAF